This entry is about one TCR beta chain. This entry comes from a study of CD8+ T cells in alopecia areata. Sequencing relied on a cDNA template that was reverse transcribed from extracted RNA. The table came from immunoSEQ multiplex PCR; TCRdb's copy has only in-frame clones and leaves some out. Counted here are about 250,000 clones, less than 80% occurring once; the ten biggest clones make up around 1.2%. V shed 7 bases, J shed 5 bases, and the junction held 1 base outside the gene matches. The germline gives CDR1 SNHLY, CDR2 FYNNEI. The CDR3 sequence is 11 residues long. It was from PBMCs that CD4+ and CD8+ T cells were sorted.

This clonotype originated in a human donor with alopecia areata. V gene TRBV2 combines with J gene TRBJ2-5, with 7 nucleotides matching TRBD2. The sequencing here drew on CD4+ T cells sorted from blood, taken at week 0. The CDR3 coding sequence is TGTGCCAGCAACGGGGGGGAGACCCAGTACTTC. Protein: CASNGGETQYF.